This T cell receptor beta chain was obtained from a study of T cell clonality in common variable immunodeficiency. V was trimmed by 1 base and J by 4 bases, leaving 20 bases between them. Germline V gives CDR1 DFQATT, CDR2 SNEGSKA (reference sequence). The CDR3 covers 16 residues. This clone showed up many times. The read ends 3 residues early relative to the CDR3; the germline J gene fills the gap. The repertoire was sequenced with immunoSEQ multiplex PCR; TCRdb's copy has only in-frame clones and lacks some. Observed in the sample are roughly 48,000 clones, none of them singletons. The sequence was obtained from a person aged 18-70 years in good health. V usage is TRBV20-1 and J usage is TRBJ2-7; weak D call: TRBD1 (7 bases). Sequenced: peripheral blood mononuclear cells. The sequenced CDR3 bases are TGCAGTGCTAGAGGAGGAGGAGGGGGCGATTCGTACGAG. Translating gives CSARGGGGGDSYE. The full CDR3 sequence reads CSARGGGGGDSYEQYF.